The rows below give T cell receptor beta chains drawn from one sample of a study of cytomegalovirus exposure and HLA in healthy donors. Profiled with immunoSEQ multiplex PCR; TCRdb holds only in-frame clones, not every one. In the table there are about 240,000 clones, around 85% of which are singletons. The sample was PBMCs. Receptors originate from a woman aged 25 to 39 in good health and CMV-seropositive. The CDR3 runs from the conserved cysteine through the conserved F or W. D genes are given only for firm matches. Clone size is given for some rows only: seen once, a few or many times, or a class if the clone is expanded.

TRBV27	TRBJ2-7	TRBD2	.	CASSPGTSGRSEQYF	TGTGCCAGCAGCCCCGGGACTAGCGGGAGGAGCGAGCAGTACTTC
TRBV5-5	TRBJ2-7	TRBD1	.	CASIPHGTGGQSSYEQYF	TGTGCCAGCATACCTCACGGGACAGGGGGCCAGAGCTCCTACGAGCAGTACTTC
TRBV29-1	TRBJ2-2	TRBD1	.	CSVEDLGQGVSGELFF	TGCAGCGTTGAAGATCTCGGACAGGGGGTATCCGGGGAGCTGTTTTTT
TRBV19	TRBJ1-1	.	.	CASSPVNTEAFF	TGTGCCAGTAGTCCTGTGAACACTGAAGCTTTCTTT
TRBV2	TRBJ2-1	.	.	CASSPQTINEQFF	TGTGCCAGCAGTCCTCAGACTATCAATGAGCAGTTCTTC
TRBV6-5	TRBJ1-2	.	.	CASSYSSGFGYTF	TGTGCCAGCAGTTACTCGAGCGGGTTTGGCTACACCTTC
TRBV6-5	TRBJ2-5	.	.	CASSYSAGRVQETQYF	TGTGCCAGCAGTTACTCCGCGGGAAGGGTCCAAGAGACCCAGTACTTC
TRBV7-9	TRBJ2-5	.	.	CASSPGVQETQYF	TGTGCCAGCAGCCCCGGGGTCCAAGAGACCCAGTACTTC
TRBV30	TRBJ1-1	TRBD1	.	CAWIGRGIPEAFF	TGTGCCTGGATAGGCAGGGGGATACCTGAAGCTTTCTTT
TRBV12-2	TRBJ1-5	.	.	CASRFPDLARPQHF	TGTGCAAGTCGCTTCCCGGATTTAGCTCGGCCCCAGCATTTT
TRBV21-1	TRBJ2-7	.	.	CASSKVIGRQGPYEQYF	TGTGCCAGCAGCAAAGTTATCGGGCGACAGGGTCCCTACGAGCAGTACTTC
TRBV27	TRBJ1-2	.	few	CASSWTTGYGYTF	TGTGCCAGCAGTTGGACGACGGGGTATGGCTACACCTTC
TRBV27	TRBJ2-2	TRBD2	once	CASSSYSSGRAGELFF	TGTGCCAGCAGTTCATATTCTAGCGGGAGGGCCGGGGAGCTGTTTTTT
TRBV23-1	TRBJ1-1	TRBD1	.	CASSQSGTGSPEAFF	TGCGCCAGCAGTCAATCGGGGACAGGGAGTCCTGAAGCTTTCTTT
TRBV5-1	TRBJ2-7	.	few	CASSLVGSSGEQYF	TGCGCCAGCAGCTTGGTAGGCTCCTCGGGGGAGCAGTACTTC
TRBV18	TRBJ2-1	TRBD1	.	CASSLQTGGKVDEQFF	TGTGCCAGCTCACTCCAAACAGGGGGCAAGGTCGATGAGCAGTTCTTC
TRBV29-1	TRBJ2-1	.	.	CSVAGGTYNEQFF	TGCAGCGTTGCAGGCGGGACCTACAATGAGCAGTTCTTC
TRBV7-9	TRBJ1-2	.	few	CASSFGRLEGTF	TGTGCCAGCAGCTTCGGGCGGCTTGAGGGAACCTTC
TRBV5-1	TRBJ2-3	TRBD1	.	CASSLLTGAGGTDTQYF	TGCGCCAGCAGCTTACTAACAGGGGCTGGGGGCACAGATACGCAGTATTTT
TRBV30	TRBJ1-5	.	.	CAWSRLSAGNQPQHF	TGTGCCTGGAGCCGTCTATCCGCAGGGAATCAGCCCCAGCATTTT
TRBV5-1	TRBJ2-1	TRBD1	.	CASRGQGLSYNEQFF	TGCGCCAGTAGAGGACAGGGGCTATCCTACAATGAGCAGTTCTTC
TRBV25-1	TRBJ1-1	.	.	CASSESRDSAEAFF	TGTGCCAGCAGTGAATCGCGAGACTCCGCTGAAGCTTTCTTT
TRBV11-3	TRBJ2-3	TRBD2	.	CASSRRGLAGRGDTQYF	TGTGCCAGCAGCCGAAGGGGACTAGCGGGCCGGGGAGATACGCAGTATTTT
TRBV27	TRBJ2-3	TRBD2	.	CASSRSGLAEFTDTQYF	TGTGCCAGCAGTCGATCGGGACTAGCGGAATTCACAGATACGCAGTATTTT
TRBV6-4	TRBJ1-3	TRBD1	few	CASSRDSDSDTIYF	TGTGCCAGCAGCCGGGACAGCGATTCCGACACCATATATTTT
TRBV28	TRBJ2-7	.	.	CASSFATGQSYEQYF	TGTGCCAGCAGTTTCGCGACAGGCCAGTCCTACGAGCAGTACTTC
TRBV7-2	TRBJ1-1	TRBD1	.	CASRYTGQMNTEAFF	TGTGCCAGCAGGTACACGGGACAGATGAACACTGAAGCTTTCTTT
TRBV2	TRBJ2-6	.	.	CASSRDSGANVLTF	TGTGCCAGCAGCCGGGACTCTGGGGCCAACGTCCTGACTTTC
TRBV6-1	TRBJ1-2	.	.	CASSENRGGGLPIGYTF	TGTGCCAGCAGTGAAAATCGTGGTGGGGGCCTTCCTATCGGCTACACCTTC
TRBV5-1	TRBJ2-1	TRBD2	.	CASSLGPKTSGRADEQFF	TGCGCCAGCAGCTTGGGTCCCAAAACTAGCGGGAGGGCCGATGAGCAGTTCTTC
TRBV11-3	TRBJ2-7	.	.	CASSFPPEYEQYF	TGTGCCAGCAGCTTCCCCCCGGAGTACGAGCAGTACTTC
TRBV6-1	TRBJ2-7	TRBD1	.	CASSEGQGAEYEQYF	TGTGCCAGCAGTGAAGGACAGGGGGCCGAATACGAGCAGTACTTC
TRBV5-1	TRBJ1-2	.	.	CASSLAGGNGYTF	TGCGCCAGCAGCTTGGCCGGAGGGAATGGCTACACCTTC
TRBV2	TRBJ2-1	.	.	CASSEALLGYHNEQFF	TGTGCCAGCAGTGAAGCGCTTCTGGGCTACCATAATGAGCAGTTCTTC
TRBV7-2	TRBJ1-5	.	few	CASSLEGDQPQHF	TGTGCCAGCAGCTTAGAAGGAGATCAGCCCCAGCATTTT
TRBV25-1	TRBJ1-3	.	.	CASSESGDRGTIYF	TGTGCCAGCAGTGAATCAGGGGATAGGGGCACCATATATTTT
TRBV7-3	TRBJ2-7	.	.	CASSLDSGGLSYEQYF	TGTGCCAGCAGCTTAGACTCTGGCGGGTTGTCCTACGAGCAGTACTTC
TRBV28	TRBJ1-5	TRBD1	.	CASSFRRQGNSNQPQHF	TGTGCCAGCAGTTTTCGGCGACAGGGGAATAGCAATCAGCCCCAGCATTTT
TRBV4-1	TRBJ2-7	TRBD2	.	CASSQVTGPPPSGASEQYF	TGCGCCAGCAGCCAAGTGACGGGGCCTCCACCCAGCGGGGCCAGCGAGCAGTACTTC
TRBV6-5	TRBJ1-1	.	.	CASSYSIARETEAFF	TGTGCCAGCAGTTACTCGATAGCCCGCGAGACTGAAGCTTTCTTT
TRBV30	TRBJ1-5	TRBD1	.	CAWSVLGTGPNQPQHF	TGTGCCTGGAGTGTACTGGGGACAGGTCCCAATCAGCCCCAGCATTTT
TRBV7-9	TRBJ1-4	TRBD1	.	CASSPSRDRVQNEKLFF	TGTGCCAGCAGCCCGTCCCGGGACAGGGTACAAAATGAAAAACTGTTTTTT
TRBV30	TRBJ1-1	.	.	CAWSVAENTEAFF	TGTGCCTGGAGTGTTGCGGAAAACACTGAAGCTTTCTTT
TRBV28	TRBJ2-1	TRBD2	.	CASSQGLAVNEQFF	TGTGCCAGCAGCCAAGGACTAGCGGTCAATGAGCAGTTCTTC
TRBV2	TRBJ1-5	TRBD1	many	CASETGRGQPQHF	TGTGCCAGCGAGACAGGGAGAGGTCAGCCCCAGCATTTT
TRBV11-2	TRBJ2-6	.	.	CASSLSGANVLTF	TGTGCCAGCAGCCTCTCGGGGGCCAACGTCCTGACTTTC
TRBV7-6	TRBJ1-5	.	.	CASSFGGYDQPQHF	TGTGCCAGCAGCTTCGGGGGGTACGATCAGCCCCAGCATTTT
TRBV7-2	TRBJ1-5	TRBD1	once	CASSPTGGVQPQHF	TGTGCCAGCAGCCCGACAGGGGGCGTTCAGCCCCAGCATTTT
TRBV5-6	TRBJ2-5	TRBD2	.	CASSSLTSGRLQTQYF	TGTGCCAGCAGCTCCCTAACTAGCGGGAGGCTTCAGACCCAGTACTTC
TRBV29-1	TRBJ2-7	TRBD1	.	CSVVPTGVWDEQYF	TGCAGCGTTGTCCCGACAGGGGTTTGGGACGAGCAGTACTTC
TRBV23-1	TRBJ2-3	TRBD2	.	CASSRLAGGRFTDTQYF	TGCGCCAGCAGTAGGCTAGCGGGAGGACGTTTTACAGATACGCAGTATTTT
TRBV28	TRBJ2-7	.	.	CASHRAGTEQYF	TGTGCCTCCCACAGGGCGGGTACCGAGCAGTACTTC
TRBV9	TRBJ2-7	.	.	CASSLGTGSSYEQYF	TGTGCCAGCAGCCTGGGGACCGGGAGCTCCTACGAGCAGTACTTC
TRBV2	TRBJ2-7	.	few	CASSARTLIYEQYF	TGTGCCAGCAGTGCCCGGACTCTGATCTACGAGCAGTACTTC
TRBV5-4	TRBJ1-5	.	few	CASSVRNSNQPQHF	TGTGCCAGCAGCGTCAGGAATAGCAATCAGCCCCAGCATTTT
TRBV4-1	TRBJ1-3	TRBD1	.	CASRLDGTGPGNTIYF	TGCGCCAGCAGATTAGACGGGACAGGGCCTGGAAACACCATATATTTT
TRBV5-1	TRBJ2-7	TRBD1	.	CASSGPGTGGYEQYF	TGCGCCAGCAGCGGACCCGGGACAGGGGGCTACGAGCAGTACTTC